The 16 T cell receptor beta chains below all came from one sample that was sequenced in a study of blood T cell repertoires in COVID-19. Measured with immunoSEQ multiplex PCR; TCRdb has only the in-frame clones, and not every one. Here the sample spans 400,000 or so clones, around 91% being singletons. The sample taken for sequencing was PBMCs or T cells enriched from blood (not recorded which). These receptors all stem from a man aged 25-45 years who had recovered from COVID-19.

Comments on this clone: A read error may produce the germline difference seen at one junction end. The J gene is TRBJ2-2, the V gene TRBV5-3, with 7 positions matching TRBD1. TRBV5-3 has ORF status, its function being uncertain. The CDR3 is made up of 15 amino acids. The CDR3 spells CVRSADRVHTGELFF. As DNA, the CDR3 is TGTGTCAGAAGCGCCGACAGGGTTCATACCGGGGAGCTGTTTTTT.

This clone came up a few times. V and J are TRBV27 and TRBJ2-1, with TRBD2 matching 9 bases. After removal of 4 bases from V and 1 base from J, the junction contained 8 bases not matched to a gene. CDR1 and CDR2 (germline): MNHEY, SMNVEV (reference sequence). The CDR3 length is 17 residues. The CDR3: CASSSPGLAFSYNEQFF. The CDR3, as DNA: TGTGCCAGCAGTTCCCCCGGACTAGCGTTTTCCTACAATGAGCAGTTCTTC.

V usage is TRBV5-1 and J usage is TRBJ2-3, with a possible D match to TRBD2 (6 bases). The V gene's germline CDR1 is SGHRS and CDR2 YFSETQ. V was shortened by 0 bases and J by 4 bases, with 12 bases between the two germline ends. This CDR3 contains 15 residues. The CDR3 nucleotides are TGCGCCAGCAGCTTGGCCTTGGGGGGTCCAGATACGCAGTATTTT. This encodes CASSLALGGPDTQYF.

The V gene is TRBV13, the J gene TRBJ1-1, with 9 bases identical to TRBD1. The CDR3 loop spans 15 amino acids. The germline CDR1 and CDR2 sequences are PRHDT and FYEKMQ (reference sequence). The ends lost 2 bases at V and 5 bases at J; junction bases unmatched: 6. The CDR3 DNA reads as TGTGCCAGCAGCTTATTTACAGGGGGCTTGACTGAAGCTTTCTTT. As protein: CASSLFTGGLTEAFF.

This chain joins TRBV7-6 and TRBJ1-3; possible D gene TRBD1, 6 bases. The CDR3 extends over 14 amino acids. Trimming pared 3 bases from V and 2 bases from J, leaving 8 bases between. Looked up from germline, CDR1 is SGHVS and CDR2 is FNYEAQ. The CDR3 is CASSFSGAGNTIYF. For the CDR3, the DNA is TGTGCCAGCAGCTTTTCAGGGGCTGGAAACACCATATATTTT.

The chain carries TRBV20-1 and TRBJ1-5; unclear D gene. V was pared by 3 bases and J by 9 bases, with 12 bases between. CDR3 length: 12 residues. CDR1 DFQATT and CDR2 SNEGSKA come from the germline V gene (reference sequence). Written as DNA, the CDR3 is TGCAGTGCTAGTCTCGGCAGCGGGCCCCAGCATTTT. Translation gives CSASLGSGPQHF.

The chain is built from TRBV15 and TRBJ1-5; no clear D gene. The germline V gene encodes CDR1 LNHNV and CDR2 YYDKDF (reference sequence). The CDR3 is 15 amino acids. The ends were cut back, 6 bases at V and 0 bases at J, with 12 bases in the middle. The DNA for the CDR3 is TGTGCCACCAGTCCAGGCTTCTATAGCAATCAGCCCCAGCATTTT. Translated: CATSPGFYSNQPQHF.

This chain uses TRBV7-9 with TRBJ1-4, with D possibly being TRBD1 (5 bases). The germline V gene has CDR1 SEHNR and CDR2 FQNEAQ (reference sequence). This CDR3 is 15 amino acids long. Trimming removed 4 bases from V and 8 bases from J, with 17 bases in between. The CDR3 protein is CASSSRTSGGEKLFF. The CDR3 coding sequence is TGTGCCAGCAGCTCCAGGACTTCGGGGGGGGAAAAACTGTTTTTT. The variable domain in full, with the rest retrieved from reference TRBV7-9 and TRBJ1-4, is DTGVSQNPRHKITKRGQNVTFRCDPISEHNRLYWYRQTLGQGPEFLTYFQNEAQLEKSRLLSDRFSAERPKGSFSTLEIQRTEQGDSAMYLCASSSRTSGGEKLFFGSGTQLSVL.

This chain links TRBV19 with TRBJ1-1, with D tentatively TRBD1 (5 bases). The CDR3 spans 13 residues. Germline values: CDR1 LNHDA, CDR2 SQIVND (reference sequence). V dropped 8 bases and J dropped 6 bases, with 16 bases sitting between them. CDR3 loop: CASFDSWGSEAFF. CDR3 coding DNA: TGTGCCAGTTTTGACAGTTGGGGCTCTGAAGCTTTCTTT.

The chain couples TRBV19 to TRBJ2-1; 8 bases align to TRBD2. Looked up from germline, CDR1 is LNHDA and CDR2 is SQIVND (reference sequence). With 7 bases clipped from V and 10 bases from J, the junction kept 15 bases outside the gene matches. The CDR3 contains 15 residues. CDR3 protein: CASTNGGRIVREQFF. The CDR3 bases are TGTGCCAGTACAAATGGCGGGAGGATAGTACGGGAGCAGTTCTTC.

The gene calls are TRBV9 and TRBJ2-1; TRBD2 aligns across 11 bases. V gave up 3 bases and J gave up 4 bases; unmatched junction bases: 6. Germline V CDR1 and CDR2: SGDLS, YYNGEE. The CDR3 loop spans 16 amino acids. This chain's CDR3 is CASSGVGLAGYNEQFF. CDR3 nucleotides: TGTGCCAGCAGCGGAGTCGGACTAGCGGGTTACAATGAGCAGTTCTTC. The full variable domain, rest sourced from reference TRBV9 and TRBJ2-1, is DSGVTQTPKHLITATGQRVTLRCSPRSGDLSVYWYQQSLDQGLQFLIQYYNGEERAKGNILERFSAQQFPDLHSELNLSSLELGDSALYFCASSGVGLAGYNEQFFGPGTRLTVL.

As to this clone: This same CDR3 is encoded by further DNA sequences in the sample. The CDR3 loop is CASSPGQVNTEAFF. Here the CDR3 DNA reads TGTGCCAGCTCACCAGGACAGGTGAACACTGAAGCTTTCTTT. This rearrangement joins TRBV18 to TRBJ1-1; the match to TRBD1 covers 7 bases. Germline V CDR1 and CDR2: KGHSH, LQKENI. CDR3 size: 14 residues. The V segment lost 2 bases and the J segment 0 bases; nucleotides outside the gene matches: 0. Based on the CDR3 plus reference TRBV18 and TRBJ1-1, the full variable domain is NAGVMQNPRHLVRRRGQEARLRCSPMKGHSHVYWYRQLPEEGLKFMVYLQKENIIDESGMPKERFSAEFPKEGPSILRIQQVVRGDSAAYFCASSPGQVNTEAFFGQGTRLTVV.

V and J are TRBV10-2 and TRBJ1-3; D is unresolved. V shed 8 bases and J shed 2 bases, with 7 bases lying between them. The CDR3 loop spans 12 amino acids. Per germline, CDR1 WSHSY and CDR2 SAAADI. The CDR3 sequence: CASGGAGNTIYF. The CDR3 DNA follows: TGCGCCAGCGGAGGAGCTGGAAACACCATATATTTT.

The V call is TRBV10-3, the J call TRBJ2-5, with 7 bases lining up with TRBD2. The germline V gene encodes CDR1 ENHRY and CDR2 SYGVKD. The ends lost 8 bases at V and 5 bases at J; junction bases unmatched: 14. This CDR3 contains 15 residues. The CDR3 sequence: CAIGGLAGDDETQYF. DNA of the CDR3: TGTGCCATCGGGGGTTTAGCGGGCGATGATGAGACCCAGTACTTC.

V gene TRBV28 combines with J gene TRBJ2-7, with a tentative D call TRBD1 (6 bases). The V gene lost 7 bases and the J gene lost 0 bases, with 13 bases spanning the gap. Germline loops: CDR1 MDHEN, CDR2 SYDVKM. The CDR3 is made up of 14 amino acids. The CDR3 protein is CASTPTGSSYEQYF. CDR3 in DNA: TGTGCCAGCACCCCGACAGGATCCTCCTACGAGCAGTACTTC.

J is TRBJ1-1 and V is TRBV9; D is ambiguous. The CDR3 is 11 residues long. The V end was cut by 3 bases, the J end by 7 bases, with 7 bases between. Germline CDR1 SGDLS, CDR2 YYNGEE. CDR3 DNA: TGTGCCAGCAGCGGAAGCCTTGAAGCTTTCTTT. This sequence encodes CASSGSLEAFF.